This T cell receptor beta chain is from a study of blood T cell repertoires in COVID-19. Study overall: PBMCs, B-cell-depleted T cells, or T cells provided the cDNA or gDNA that made up the material.

Clones were sequenced by immunoSEQ multiplex PCR, and TCRdb holds only the in-frame ones, with some missing. Of about 300,000 clones listed, approximately 84% are singletons. The CDR3 runs 18 residues. Per germline, CDR1 SGHRS and CDR2 YFSETQ. V gave up 0 bases and J gave up 1 base; unmatched junction bases: 8. This clone was recorded many times. The chain joins TRBV5-1 to TRBJ1-5; 9 nucleotides agree with TRBD1. The clonotype comes from a man aged 30 to 39 who had recovered from COVID-19. The specimen was PBMCs or T cells enriched from blood (not recorded which). CDR3 region: CASSLVRDRVWSNQPQHF. The CDR3 nucleotides are TGCGCCAGCAGCTTGGTACGGGACAGGGTGTGGAGCAATCAGCCCCAGCATTTT.